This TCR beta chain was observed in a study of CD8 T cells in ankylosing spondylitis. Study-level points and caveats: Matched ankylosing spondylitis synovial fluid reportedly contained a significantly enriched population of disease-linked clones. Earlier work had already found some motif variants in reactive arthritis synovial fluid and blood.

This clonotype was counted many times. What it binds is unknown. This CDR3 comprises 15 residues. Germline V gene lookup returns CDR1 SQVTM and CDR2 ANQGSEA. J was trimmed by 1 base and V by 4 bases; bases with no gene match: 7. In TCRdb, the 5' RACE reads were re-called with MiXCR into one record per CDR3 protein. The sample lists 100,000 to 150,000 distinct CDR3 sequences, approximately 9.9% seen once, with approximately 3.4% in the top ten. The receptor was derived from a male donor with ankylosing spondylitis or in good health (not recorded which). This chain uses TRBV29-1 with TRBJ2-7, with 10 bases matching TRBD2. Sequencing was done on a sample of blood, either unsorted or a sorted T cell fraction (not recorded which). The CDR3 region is CSVVLTSGASYEQYF. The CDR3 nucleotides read TGCAGCGTTGTCCTTACTAGCGGGGCTTCCTACGAGCAGTACTTC.